This is a list of T cell receptor beta chains from one sample in a study of blood T cell repertoires in COVID-19. Clones were sequenced by immunoSEQ multiplex PCR, and TCRdb holds only the in-frame ones, with some missing. The sample records around 54,000 clones, 90% being singletons. Sequencing used peripheral blood. All receptors come from a woman in her thirties or forties with active COVID-19. Each CDR3 is given with its conserved first and last residue. Fields, in order: V gene, J gene, CDR3 protein.

V gene: TRBV27; J gene: TRBJ1-2; CDR3 protein: CASSLLTGDGYTF
V gene: TRBV29-1; J gene: TRBJ1-1; CDR3 protein: CSAWEEISEAFF
V gene: TRBV5-1; J gene: TRBJ2-1; CDR3 protein: CASSPQGQGATNEQFF
V gene: TRBV5-1; J gene: TRBJ1-2; CDR3 protein: CASSEDRIRSGYTF
V gene: TRBV7-7; J gene: TRBJ2-3; CDR3 protein: CASSLFAGAEDTQYF
V gene: TRBV30; J gene: TRBJ2-7; CDR3 protein: CAWSVNRVYEQYF
V gene: TRBV29-1; J gene: TRBJ1-6; CDR3 protein: CSVAQELNSPLHF
V gene: TRBV3-1/TRBV3-2; J gene: TRBJ1-6; CDR3 protein: CASSQERSPLHF
V gene: TRBV19; J gene: TRBJ1-2; CDR3 protein: CASSIGPPPGGLNYGYTF
V gene: TRBV5-8; J gene: TRBJ2-5; CDR3 protein: CASSHWVDSGETQYF
V gene: TRBV19; J gene: TRBJ1-2; CDR3 protein: CASTPIGLSRGNYGYTF
V gene: TRBV9; J gene: TRBJ1-4; CDR3 protein: CASSGTGTSTNEKLFF
V gene: TRBV6-6; J gene: TRBJ1-2; CDR3 protein: CASSYSGQGVYGYTF
V gene: TRBV10-3; J gene: TRBJ2-2; CDR3 protein: CASRRGQDTGELFF
V gene: TRBV5-1; J gene: TRBJ2-5; CDR3 protein: CASSRGQEQETQYF